Below, 24 T cell receptor beta chains from the same sample are listed, as sequenced in a study of blood T cell repertoires in COVID-19. Sequenced by immunoSEQ multiplex PCR; TCRdb stores in-frame clones only, minus some. The table includes approximately 200,000 clones, roughly four fifths detected once. Specimen: PBMCs or T cells enriched from blood (not recorded which). The receptors shown here come from a man in his forties or fifties who had recovered from COVID-19.

In this sample, this clone turned up many times. The V gene is TRBV5-1, the J gene TRBJ2-2, with 7 bases aligning to TRBD1. Germline V CDR1 and CDR2: SGHRS, YFSETQ. CDR3 length equals 14 residues. The V and J ends lost 4 bases and 5 bases, in that order; junction bases with no gene match: 5. CDR3 sequence reads: CASSQTGDTGELFF. CDR3 sequence (DNA): TGCGCCAGCAGCCAAACAGGGGATACCGGGGAGCTGTTTTTT.

CDR3 nucleotides: TGTGCCAGCAGCTCCATCAGGGGGAACACTGAAGCTTTCTTT. Protein product: CASSSIRGNTEAFF. The rearrangement links TRBV7-9 to TRBJ1-1, with D possibly TRBD1 on 6 matching bases. CDR3 length equals 14 residues. Germline values: CDR1 SEHNR, CDR2 FQNEAQ (reference sequence). Trimming removed 4 bases from V and 1 base from J, with 10 bases in between.

Worth noting for this clone: The junction departs from germline at one end; a sequencing error may be responsible. This chain links TRBV4-1 with TRBJ1-1; maybe TRBD1 (6 bases). The CDR3 spans 15 residues. CDR1 is MGHRA and CDR2 is YSYEKL in the germline V gene. This CDR3 reads CASRQAPGVGTEAFF. CDR3 nucleotides: TGCGCCAGCAGGCAAGCACCAGGGGTTGGCACTGAAGCTTTCTTT.

This chain connects TRBV14 to TRBJ2-4; 11 bases are shared with TRBD1. Unmatched junction bases numbered 2, after V lost 3 bases and J lost 1 base. The germline CDR1 and CDR2 sequences are SGHDN and FVKESK. This CDR3 contains 16 residues. The CDR3 reads CASSQGDRGAKNIQYF. Written as DNA, the CDR3 is TGTGCCAGCAGCCAGGGGGACAGGGGGGCCAAAAACATTCAGTACTTC.

This chain links TRBV2 with TRBJ1-2; 9 nucleotides match TRBD1. V lost 4 bases, J lost 5 bases, and 2 bases stayed unmatched. CDR3 length: 13 residues. Germline lookup yields CDR1 SNHLY and CDR2 FYNNEI. The CDR3 region is CASSAQGAYGYTF. The DNA for the CDR3 is TGTGCCAGCAGTGCACAGGGGGCGTATGGCTACACCTTC.

The chain recombines TRBV6-1 with TRBJ1-3; D ambiguous. With 2 bases removed from V and 0 bases from J, the gap between germline ends came to 11 bases. The CDR3 loop spans 16 amino acids. Per the germline V gene, CDR1 is MNHNS and CDR2 is SASEGT. The CDR3 region is CASSEKRPISGNTIYF. Here the CDR3 DNA reads TGTGCCAGCAGTGAAAAGCGTCCGATCTCTGGAAACACCATATATTTT.

The chain combines TRBV7-2 with TRBJ2-5, with 7 nucleotides matching TRBD2. CDR1 and CDR2 from the germline V gene are SGHTA and FQGNSA. CDR3 length: 16 amino acids. V lost 6 bases, J lost 2 bases, and 12 bases stayed unmatched. The CDR3 loop reads CASSRQAGRTQETQYF. CDR3 DNA sequence: TGTGCCAGCAGTCGCCAAGCGGGGCGAACACAAGAGACCCAGTACTTC.

This chain connects TRBV6-5 to TRBJ1-5; the D is unclear. Looked up from germline, CDR1 is MNHEY and CDR2 is SVGAGI. The CDR3 has 11 amino acids. The germline V and J ends were trimmed by 4 bases and 5 bases, with 3 bases remaining between them. The CDR3 sequence is CASSSYQPQHF. CDR3 nucleotides: TGTGCCAGCAGTTCTTATCAGCCCCAGCATTTT.

The J gene is TRBJ2-3, the V gene TRBV7-9; 7 bases agree with TRBD1. CDR1 and CDR2 (germline): SEHNR, FQNEAQ (reference sequence). Trimming at V came to 3 bases and at J to 0 bases, leaving 12 bases not matched to a gene. The CDR3 sequence is 18 residues long. CDR3 residues: CASSLRRGTTTSTDTQYF. Here the CDR3 DNA reads TGTGCCAGCAGCTTGCGCAGGGGGACAACTACTAGCACAGATACGCAGTATTTT.

The V and J genes are TRBV6-6 and TRBJ1-2; 7 nucleotides line up with TRBD1. Germline loops: CDR1 MNHNY, CDR2 SVGAGI (reference sequence). The CDR3 is made up of 14 amino acids. V lost 4 bases to trimming and J lost 6 bases; unmatched junction nucleotides: 8. CDR3 protein: CASSFQTGTDGYTF. The DNA of the CDR3 is TGTGCCAGCAGTTTCCAGACAGGGACAGATGGCTACACCTTC.

This sequence joins TRBV5-8 and TRBJ1-5; 8 bases are a match to TRBD1. V lost 4 bases to trimming and J lost 4 bases; unmatched junction nucleotides: 7. The CDR3 runs 15 residues. Germline V lookup: CDR1 SGHTS, CDR2 YDEGEE. CDR3 residues: CASSPGTGLNQPQHF. The DNA for the CDR3 is TGTGCCAGCAGCCCCGGGACAGGCTTGAATCAGCCCCAGCATTTT.

This rearrangement joins TRBV12-5 to TRBJ2-1; tentative D call: TRBD2 (5 bases). The CDR3 length is 18 residues. Germline-derived CDR1 and CDR2 are LGHNT and FRNRAP. V was cut by 0 bases and J by 7 bases, with 22 bases left in between. The CDR3 region has the DNA TGTGCTAGTGGTTTGGTACGAAGGGCGGGCCAGGTATGGAATGAGCAGTTCTTC. Its translation is CASGLVRRAGQVWNEQFF.

The V and J genes are TRBV6-4 and TRBJ2-7; D perhaps matches TRBD1 (6 bases). Trimming pared 11 bases from V and 4 bases from J, leaving 21 bases between. The CDR3 sequence is 14 residues long. Germline CDR1 is MRHNA and CDR2 is SNTAGT. The CDR3 reads CARPWGRVWYEQYF. The DNA of the CDR3 is TGTGCCCGGCCCTGGGGGCGGGTGTGGTACGAGCAGTACTTC.

The chain employs TRBV9 and TRBJ2-3; 7 bases fit TRBD2. This CDR3 is built from 16 residues. CDR1 and CDR2 (germline): SGDLS, YYNGEE. With 0 bases clipped from V and 0 bases from J, the junction kept 4 bases outside the gene matches. As DNA, the CDR3 is TGTGCCAGCAGCGTAGGGACTAGGACCAGCACAGATACGCAGTATTTT. Protein: CASSVGTRTSTDTQYF.

The rearrangement uses TRBV5-4 and TRBJ2-6, with TRBD1 matching 11 bases. V gave up 4 bases and J gave up 3 bases; unmatched junction bases: 6. CDR3 length equals 17 residues. Germline V gene data show CDR1 as SGHNT and CDR2 as YYREEE (reference sequence). CDR3 residues: CASSGGQGALGANVLTF. CDR3 DNA sequence: TGTGCCAGCAGCGGCGGACAGGGGGCGCTTGGGGCCAACGTCCTGACTTTC.

The rearrangement uses TRBV18 and TRBJ1-5; 8 positions agree with TRBD1. The ends lost 9 bases at V and 9 bases at J; junction bases unmatched: 19. In germline, CDR1 is KGHSH, CDR2 LQKENI. The CDR3 loop spans 16 amino acids. The CDR3 DNA follows: TGTGCCAGTGCACCAGGGACAGGTTCCCTCTTGGGGCCCCAGCATTTT. This sequence encodes CASAPGTGSLLGPQHF.

The CDR3 reads CASSLGRGSNYGYTF. The CDR3 DNA reads TGTGCCAGCAGCTTGGGGCGGGGGAGTAACTATGGCTACACCTTC. V usage is TRBV5-4 and J usage is TRBJ1-2, with D maybe TRBD1 (5 bases). CDR1 and CDR2 (germline): SGHNT, YYREEE (reference sequence). V dropped 0 bases and J dropped 1 base, with 10 bases sitting between them. This CDR3 is 15 amino acids long. Together with reference TRBV5-4 and TRBJ1-2, the CDR3 gives the full variable domain: ETGVTQSPTHLIKTRGQQVTLRCSSQSGHNTVSWYQQALGQGPQFIFQYYREEENGRGNFPPRFSGLQFPNYSSELNVNALELDDSALYLCASSLGRGSNYGYTFGSGTRLTVV.

The rearrangement joins TRBV18 to TRBJ2-7, with 7 bases fitting TRBD2. Germline V CDR1 and CDR2: KGHSH, LQKENI. The CDR3 has 12 amino acids. Unmatched junction bases numbered 3, after V lost 3 bases and J lost 7 bases. The CDR3 protein is CASSPPGREQYF. CDR3 bases: TGTGCCAGCTCACCCCCCGGGAGGGAGCAGTACTTC. The variable domain in full, completed from reference TRBV18 and TRBJ2-7, reads NAGVMQNPRHLVRRRGQEARLRCSPMKGHSHVYWYRQLPEEGLKFMVYLQKENIIDESGMPKERFSAEFPKEGPSILRIQQVVRGDSAAYFCASSPPGREQYFGPGTRLTVT.

The V call is TRBV19, the J call TRBJ1-5; D may be TRBD1 (6 bases). V was pared by 6 bases and J by 7 bases, with 22 bases between. Germline V lookup: CDR1 LNHDA, CDR2 SQIVND (reference sequence). The length of the CDR3 is 16 residues. CDR3 protein: CASRIIGQPGAQPQHF. In DNA form, the CDR3 reads TGTGCCAGTAGGATCATAGGACAGCCAGGAGCCCAGCCCCAGCATTTT.

The chain uses TRBV7-2 and TRBJ1-5; D might be TRBD1 (5 bases). Trimming took 5 bases from V and 9 from J, leaving 11 bases between them. Germline-derived CDR1 and CDR2 are SGHTA and FQGNSA. The CDR3 totals 12 residues. The CDR3 DNA is TGTGCCAGCAGCCGCCCCCAGGGGCCCCAGCATTTT. This codes for CASSRPQGPQHF.

This clone appeared a few times. V usage is TRBV4-1 and J usage is TRBJ1-4, with D tentatively TRBD1 (5 bases). V dropped 0 bases and J dropped 4 bases, with 15 bases sitting between them. The CDR3 has 17 residues. Germline V gene lookup returns CDR1 MGHRA and CDR2 YSYEKL. The CDR3 bases are TGCGCCAGCAGCCAAGACGCTGGTGGGGACTTTAATGAAAAACTGTTTTTT. It yields the protein CASSQDAGGDFNEKLFF.

This clone has more than one count but fewer than ten. The CDR3 nucleotides read TGTGCCAGCTCACCACCGGGACAGACTAATGAAAAACTGTTTTTT. Protein: CASSPPGQTNEKLFF. The chain uses TRBV18 and TRBJ1-4, with 7 bases that match TRBD1. The trim removed 0 bases at V and 2 bases at J, leaving 0 bases unmatched. This CDR3 has 15 residues. The germline CDR1 and CDR2 sequences are KGHSH and LQKENI.

V usage is TRBV13 and J usage is TRBJ2-7; TRBD1 agrees at 8 bases. With 6 bases clipped from V and 2 bases from J, the junction kept 6 bases outside the gene matches. The CDR3 covers 14 residues. CDR1 is PRHDT, CDR2 FYEKMQ, per germline (reference sequence). CDR3 in amino acids: CASSLRDRTYEQYF. DNA of the CDR3: TGTGCCAGCAGTCTCCGGGACAGGACCTACGAGCAGTACTTC. The entire variable domain, with the rest obtained from reference TRBV13 and TRBJ2-7, is as follows: AAGVIQSPRHLIKEKRETATLKCYPIPRHDTVYWYQQGPGQDPQFLISFYEKMQSDKGSIPDRFSAQQFSDYHSELNMSSLELGDSALYFCASSLRDRTYEQYFGPGTRLTVT.

J is TRBJ1-4 and V is TRBV7-9; weak D call: TRBD1 (5 bases). CDR1 SEHNR and CDR2 FQNEAQ come from the germline V gene (reference sequence). This CDR3 has 12 amino acids. Trimming removed 5 bases at V and 13 bases at J, with 14 bases between. The CDR3 reads CASSPSAGGLFF. CDR3 sequence (DNA): TGTGCCAGCAGCCCCTCGGCGGGGGGACTGTTTTTT. Based on the CDR3 plus reference TRBV7-9 and TRBJ1-4, the full variable domain is DTGVSQNPRHKITKRGQNVTFRCDPISEHNRLYWYRQTLGQGPEFLTYFQNEAQLEKSRLLSDRFSAERPKGSFSTLEIQRTEQGDSAMYLCASSPSAGGLFFGSGTQLSVL.